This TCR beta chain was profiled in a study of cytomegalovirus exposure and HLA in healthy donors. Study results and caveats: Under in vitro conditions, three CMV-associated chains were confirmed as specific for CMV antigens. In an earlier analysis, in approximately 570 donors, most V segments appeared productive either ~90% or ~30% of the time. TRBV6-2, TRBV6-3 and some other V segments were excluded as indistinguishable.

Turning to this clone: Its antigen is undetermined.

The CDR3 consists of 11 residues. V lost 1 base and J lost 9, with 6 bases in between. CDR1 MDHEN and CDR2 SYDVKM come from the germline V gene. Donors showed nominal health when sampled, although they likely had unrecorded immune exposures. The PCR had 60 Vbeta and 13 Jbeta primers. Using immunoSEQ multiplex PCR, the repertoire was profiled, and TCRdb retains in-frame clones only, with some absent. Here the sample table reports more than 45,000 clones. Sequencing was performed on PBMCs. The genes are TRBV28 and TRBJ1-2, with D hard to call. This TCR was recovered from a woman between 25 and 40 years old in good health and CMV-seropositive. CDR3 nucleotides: TGTGCCAGCAGTTTATCGGGGAGCTACACCTTC. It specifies CASSLSGSYTF.